The 8 T cell receptor beta chains in this list originate from one sample, sequenced in a study of blood T cell repertoires in COVID-19. Repertoires were generated with immunoSEQ multiplex PCR, while TCRdb's copy carries only in-frame clones and drops some. The sample carries about 150,000 clones, 83% recorded once. The sample comprised peripheral blood. The receptors derive from a woman older than 75 with acute or convalescent COVID-19.

The CDR3 coding sequence is TGTGCCAGCAGTCAAAATGGACAGGGGACAAGTACGCAGTATTTT. This codes for CASSQNGQGTSTQYF. V usage is TRBV6-2 or TRBV6-3 and J usage is TRBJ2-3, with 9 positions matching TRBD1. The CDR3 has 15 amino acids. V gave up 5 bases and J gave up 8 bases; unmatched junction bases: 11. Germline loops: CDR1 MNHEY, CDR2 SVGEGT.

The chain recombines TRBV6-5 with TRBJ1-1; perhaps TRBD1 as D (6 bases). V was trimmed by 5 bases and J by 5 bases, leaving 9 bases between them. The CDR3 runs to 12 residues. The V gene's germline CDR1 is MNHEY and CDR2 SVGAGI. The CDR3 loop reads CASSQQGTEAFF. For the CDR3, the DNA is TGTGCCAGCAGTCAACAGGGAACTGAAGCTTTCTTT.

V and J are TRBV6-6 and TRBJ2-3, with 9 bases lining up with TRBD2. This CDR3 contains 16 residues. Germline V lookup: CDR1 MNHNY, CDR2 SVGAGI (reference sequence). Trimming at V came to 1 base and at J to 0 bases, leaving 2 bases not matched to a gene. CDR3: CASSYWRGGSTDTQYF. CDR3 bases: TGTGCCAGCAGTTACTGGCGGGGGGGGAGCACAGATACGCAGTATTTT.

The gene calls are TRBV7-3 and TRBJ2-3; 8 bases fit TRBD2. This CDR3 spans 18 amino acids. The germline V gene encodes CDR1 SGHTA and CDR2 FQGTGA. The J segment lost 1 base and the V segment lost 5 bases, leaving 14 bases of the junction unmatched. CDR3: CASSPQAGGAGGTDTQYF. CDR3 sequence (DNA): TGTGCCAGCAGCCCACAAGCCGGGGGGGCCGGGGGCACAGATACGCAGTATTTT.

The chain joins TRBV30 to TRBJ2-7, with TRBD1 identical over 12 bases. The CDR3 consists of 13 residues. CDR1 is GTSNPN, CDR2 SVGIG, per germline (reference sequence). V dropped 2 bases and J dropped 12; count of bases not matched to a gene: 8. The CDR3, as DNA: TGTGCCTGGAGTAAGGGACAGGGGGCTTTCTCGTACTTC. Translated: CAWSKGQGAFSYF.

V gene TRBV4-1 combines with J gene TRBJ2-5, with TRBD2 identical over 7 bases. Trimming took 4 bases from V and 5 from J; bases not matched to a gene: 13. Germline V gene sequence: CDR1 MGHRA, CDR2 YSYEKL. This CDR3 is 16 amino acids long. The CDR3 DNA sequence: TGCGCCAGCAGCCGCAGGGCGGCGGGGGATCGCGAGACCCAGTACTTC. It yields the protein CASSRRAAGDRETQYF.

The chain has TRBV21-1 and TRBJ1-3; TRBD1, the table's D call, was not compared with the DNA. TRBV21-1 is listed as a pseudogene. This CDR3 has 15 amino acids. Written as DNA, the CDR3 is TGTGCCAGCAGCCCCTGTACAGGGATTGGAAACACCATATATTTT. Residues: CASSPCTGIGNTIYF.

CDR3 protein: CAWRHLGANTEAFF. CDR3 nucleotide sequence: TGTGCCTGGAGACACCTTGGAGCGAACACTGAAGCTTTCTTT. This chain links TRBV30 with TRBJ1-1; D not certain. V was pared by 3 bases and J by 1 base, with 12 bases between. There are 14 residues in the CDR3. From germline, CDR1 is GTSNPN and CDR2 SVGIG (reference sequence).